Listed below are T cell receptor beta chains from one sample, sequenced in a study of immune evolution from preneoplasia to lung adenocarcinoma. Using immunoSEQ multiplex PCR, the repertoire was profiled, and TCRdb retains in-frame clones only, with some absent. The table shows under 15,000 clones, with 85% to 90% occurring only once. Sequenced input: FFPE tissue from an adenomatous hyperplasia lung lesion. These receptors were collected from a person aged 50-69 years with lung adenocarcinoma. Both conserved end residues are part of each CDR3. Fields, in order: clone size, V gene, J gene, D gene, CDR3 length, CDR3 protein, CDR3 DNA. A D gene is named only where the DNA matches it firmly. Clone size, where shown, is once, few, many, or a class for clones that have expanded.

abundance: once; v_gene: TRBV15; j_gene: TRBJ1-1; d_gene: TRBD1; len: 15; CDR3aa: CATSRGGQAYTEAFF; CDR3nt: TGTGCCACCAGCAGGGGGGGACAGGCGTACACTGAAGCTTTCTTT
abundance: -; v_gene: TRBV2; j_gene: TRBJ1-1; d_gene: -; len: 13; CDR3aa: CAGRLDVGIEAFF; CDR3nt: TGTGCCGGTAGATTGGATGTAGGCATTGAAGCTTTCTTT
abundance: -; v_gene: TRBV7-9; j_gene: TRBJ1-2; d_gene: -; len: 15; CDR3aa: CASSEVGLANYGYTF; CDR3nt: TGTGCCAGCAGCGAGGTCGGTTTGGCTAACTATGGCTACACCTTC
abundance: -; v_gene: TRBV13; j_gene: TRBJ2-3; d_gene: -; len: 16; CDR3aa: CASSSNSWGKRDTQYF; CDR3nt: TGTGCCAGCAGCAGCAATTCTTGGGGGAAACGGGATACGCAGTATTTT
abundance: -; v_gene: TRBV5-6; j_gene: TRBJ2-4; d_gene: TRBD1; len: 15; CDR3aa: CASSSSDRGQNIQYF; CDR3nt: TGTGCCAGCAGCTCCTCGGACAGGGGGCAGAACATTCAGTACTTC
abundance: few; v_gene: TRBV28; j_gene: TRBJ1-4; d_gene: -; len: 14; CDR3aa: CASSQGSRNGKLFF; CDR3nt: TGTGCCAGCAGCCAAGGGAGCCGGAACGGAAAACTGTTTTTT
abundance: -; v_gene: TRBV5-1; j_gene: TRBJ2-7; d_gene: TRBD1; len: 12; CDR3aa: CASSATGNEQYF; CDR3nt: TGCGCCAGCAGCGCGACAGGGAACGAGCAGTACTTC
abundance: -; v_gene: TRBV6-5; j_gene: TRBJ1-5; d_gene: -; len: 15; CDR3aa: CASSYSLDSNQPQHF; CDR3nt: TGTGCCAGCAGTTACTCGCTGGATAGCAATCAGCCCCAGCATTTT
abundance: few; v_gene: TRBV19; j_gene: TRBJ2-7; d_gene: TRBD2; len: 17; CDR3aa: CASSIGGLAGGLYEQYF; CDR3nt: TGTGCCAGTAGTATAGGAGGACTAGCGGGAGGGCTCTACGAGCAGTACTTC
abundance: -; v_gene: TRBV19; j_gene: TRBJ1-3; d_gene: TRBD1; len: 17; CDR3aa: CASSIIQGASSGNTIYF; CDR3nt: TGTGCCAGTAGTATAATACAGGGGGCGAGCTCTGGAAACACCATATATTTT
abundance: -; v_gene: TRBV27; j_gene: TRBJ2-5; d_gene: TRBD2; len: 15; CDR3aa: CASSSVSGSGETQYF; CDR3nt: TGTGCCAGCAGTTCGGTTAGCGGGAGCGGTGAGACCCAGTACTTC
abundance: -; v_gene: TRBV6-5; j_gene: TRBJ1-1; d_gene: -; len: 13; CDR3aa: CASSYDENTEAFF; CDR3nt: TGTGCCAGCAGTTACGACGAGAACACTGAAGCTTTCTTT
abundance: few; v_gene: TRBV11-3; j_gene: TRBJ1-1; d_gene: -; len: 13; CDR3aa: CASSRGMNTEAFF; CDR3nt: TGTGCCAGCAGCCGTGGGATGAACACTGAAGCTTTCTTT
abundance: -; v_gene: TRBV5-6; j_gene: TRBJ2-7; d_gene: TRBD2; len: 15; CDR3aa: CASSLLAGGPYEQYF; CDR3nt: TGTGCCAGCAGCTTATTAGCGGGAGGACCCTACGAGCAGTACTTC
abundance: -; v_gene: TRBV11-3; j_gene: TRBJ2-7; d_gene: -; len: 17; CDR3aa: CASSLFSNPVRVYEQYF; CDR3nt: TGTGCCAGCAGCTTATTTTCTAACCCCGTCCGCGTTTACGAGCAGTACTTC
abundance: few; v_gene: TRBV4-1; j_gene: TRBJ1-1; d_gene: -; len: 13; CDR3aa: CASSQTGWQKAFF; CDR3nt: TGCGCCAGCAGCCAAACAGGTTGGCAGAAAGCTTTCTTT
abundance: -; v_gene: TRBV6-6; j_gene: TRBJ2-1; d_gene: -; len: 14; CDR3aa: CASKGAVFGDEQFF; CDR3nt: TGTGCCAGCAAGGGAGCGGTTTTCGGGGATGAGCAGTTCTTC
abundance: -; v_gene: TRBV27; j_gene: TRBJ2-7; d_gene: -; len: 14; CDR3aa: CASSPSIGPYEQYF; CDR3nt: TGTGCCAGCAGCCCCTCGATTGGCCCCTACGAGCAGTACTTC
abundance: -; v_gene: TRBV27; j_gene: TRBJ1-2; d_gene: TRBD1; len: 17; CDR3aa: CASGPLGTGGKIYGYTF; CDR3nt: TGTGCCAGCGGACCCCTGGGGACAGGGGGCAAGATTTATGGCTACACCTTC
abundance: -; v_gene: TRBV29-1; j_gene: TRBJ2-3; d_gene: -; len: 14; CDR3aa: CSVERLGPSDTQYF; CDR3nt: TGCAGCGTTGAAAGATTGGGACCTTCAGATACGCAGTATTTT
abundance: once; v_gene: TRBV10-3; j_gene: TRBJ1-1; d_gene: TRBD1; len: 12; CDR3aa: CAMGQPNTEAFF; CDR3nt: TGTGCCATGGGACAGCCGAACACTGAAGCTTTCTTT
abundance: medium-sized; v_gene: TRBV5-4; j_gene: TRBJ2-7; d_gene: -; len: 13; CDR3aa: CASSPGRAPEQYF; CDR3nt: TGTGCCAGCAGCCCCGGGAGAGCGCCCGAGCAGTACTTC
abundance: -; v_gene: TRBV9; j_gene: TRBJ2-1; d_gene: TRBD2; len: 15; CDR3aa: CASSEPGLAANEQFF; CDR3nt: TGTGCCAGCAGCGAACCGGGACTAGCGGCTAATGAGCAGTTCTTC
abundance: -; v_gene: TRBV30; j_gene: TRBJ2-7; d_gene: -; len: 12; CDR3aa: CAWISGDYEQYF; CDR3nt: TGTGCCTGGATTTCCGGAGACTACGAGCAGTACTTC
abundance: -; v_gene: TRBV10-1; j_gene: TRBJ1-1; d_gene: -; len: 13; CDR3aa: CASSEQSYTEAFF; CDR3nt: TGCGCCAGCAGTGAACAGAGCTACACTGAAGCTTTCTTT
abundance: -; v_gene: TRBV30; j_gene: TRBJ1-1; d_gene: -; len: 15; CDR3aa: CAWRRPRALDTEAFF; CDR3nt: TGTGCCTGGAGGAGACCAAGGGCGTTGGACACTGAAGCTTTCTTT
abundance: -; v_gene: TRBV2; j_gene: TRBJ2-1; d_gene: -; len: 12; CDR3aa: CASRRTNNEQFF; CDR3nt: TGTGCCAGCAGACGGACCAACAATGAGCAGTTCTTC
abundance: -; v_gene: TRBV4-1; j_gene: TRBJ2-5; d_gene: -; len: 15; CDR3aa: CASSQGARGGETQYF; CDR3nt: TGCGCCAGCAGCCAAGGAGCCAGGGGGGGAGAGACCCAGTACTTC
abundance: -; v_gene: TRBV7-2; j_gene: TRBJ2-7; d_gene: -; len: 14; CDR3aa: CASSLDAGRYEQYF; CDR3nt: TGTGCCAGCAGCTTAGATGCGGGGCGGTACGAGCAGTACTTC
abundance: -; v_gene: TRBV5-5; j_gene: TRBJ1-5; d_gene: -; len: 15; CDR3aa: CASSLTGSSNQPQHF; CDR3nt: TGTGCCAGCAGCTTAACAGGGTCGAGCAATCAGCCCCAGCATTTT
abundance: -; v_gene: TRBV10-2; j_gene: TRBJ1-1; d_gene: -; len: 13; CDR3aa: CASSAQQNTEAFF; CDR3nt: TGCGCCAGCAGTGCACAGCAGAACACTGAAGCTTTCTTT
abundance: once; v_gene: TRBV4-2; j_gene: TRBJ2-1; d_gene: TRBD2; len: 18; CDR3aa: CASSQDRTSGPPYNEQFF; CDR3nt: TGTGCCAGCAGCCAAGATCGGACTAGCGGCCCGCCCTACAATGAGCAGTTCTTC
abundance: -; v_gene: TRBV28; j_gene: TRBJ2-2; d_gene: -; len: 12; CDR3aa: CASSTPGGELFF; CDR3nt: TGTGCCAGCAGTACGCCCGGCGGGGAGCTGTTTTTT
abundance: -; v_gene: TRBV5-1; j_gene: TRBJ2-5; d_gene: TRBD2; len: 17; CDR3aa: CASSAEKGLAGGETQYF; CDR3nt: TGCGCCAGCAGCGCGGAGAAGGGACTAGCGGGAGGAGAGACCCAGTACTTC
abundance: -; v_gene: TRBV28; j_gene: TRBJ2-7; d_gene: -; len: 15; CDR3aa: CASSPYGTVSYEQYF; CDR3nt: TGTGCCAGCAGTCCCTATGGGACGGTTTCCTACGAGCAGTACTTC
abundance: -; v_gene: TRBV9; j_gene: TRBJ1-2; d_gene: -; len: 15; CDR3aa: CASSVDAAANGGYTF; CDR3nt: TGTGCCAGCAGCGTAGATGCAGCAGCTAACGGGGGCTACACCTTC
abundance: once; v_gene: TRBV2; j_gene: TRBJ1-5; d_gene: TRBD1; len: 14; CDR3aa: CASNQQGGNQPQHF; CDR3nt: TGTGCCAGCAACCAACAGGGGGGCAATCAGCCCCAGCATTTT
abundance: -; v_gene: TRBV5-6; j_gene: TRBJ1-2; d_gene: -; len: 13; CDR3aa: CASSLDILTGYTF; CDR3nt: TGTGCCAGCAGCCTGGACATTCTAACTGGCTACACCTTC
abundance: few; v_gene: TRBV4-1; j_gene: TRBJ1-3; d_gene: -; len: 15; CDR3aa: CASSYGTGSGNTIYF; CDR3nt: TGCGCCAGCAGTTATGGGACCGGCTCTGGAAACACCATATATTTT
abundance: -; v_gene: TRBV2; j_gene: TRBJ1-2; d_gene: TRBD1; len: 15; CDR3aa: CASSEGDRTYYGYTF; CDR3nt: TGTGCCAGCAGTGAAGGGGACAGAACTTACTATGGCTACACTTTC
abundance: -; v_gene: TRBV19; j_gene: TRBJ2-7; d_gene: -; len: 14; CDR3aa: CASSRDTFLYEQYF; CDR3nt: TGTGCCAGTAGTAGGGACACTTTTCTCTACGAGCAGTACTTC
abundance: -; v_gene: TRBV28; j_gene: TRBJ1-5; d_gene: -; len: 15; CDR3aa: CASSSGVISNQPQHF; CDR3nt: TGTGCCAGCAGTTCGGGGGTTATAAGCAATCAGCCCCAGCATTTT
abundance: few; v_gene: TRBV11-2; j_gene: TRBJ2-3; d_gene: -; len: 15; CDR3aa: CASSSISRETDTQYF; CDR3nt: TGTGCCAGCAGCTCGATTAGCCGGGAGACAGATACGCAGTATTTT
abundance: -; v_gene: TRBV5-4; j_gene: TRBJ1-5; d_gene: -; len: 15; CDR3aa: CASRLRSGINQPQHF; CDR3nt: TGTGCCAGCAGGTTAAGATCAGGGATCAATCAGCCCCAGCATTTT
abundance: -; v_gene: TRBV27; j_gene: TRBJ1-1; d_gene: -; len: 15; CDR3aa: CASSRRQLLNTEAFF; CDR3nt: TGTGCCAGCAGCCGACGACAGCTTTTGAACACTGAAGCTTTCTTT
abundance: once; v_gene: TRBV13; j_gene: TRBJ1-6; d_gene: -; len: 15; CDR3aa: CASSDSMGLKSTLHF; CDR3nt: TGTGCCAGCAGCGATTCCATGGGCCTAAAATCAACCCTCCACTTT
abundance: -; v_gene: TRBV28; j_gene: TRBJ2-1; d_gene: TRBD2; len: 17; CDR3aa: CASSSRTSGNVYYEQFF; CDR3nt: TGTGCCAGCAGTTCCCGGACTAGCGGGAATGTTTACTATGAGCAGTTCTTC
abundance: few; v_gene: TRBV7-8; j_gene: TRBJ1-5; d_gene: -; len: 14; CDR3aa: CASSLVASNQPQHF; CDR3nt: TGTGCCAGCAGCTTGGTGGCCTCCAATCAGCCCCAGCATTTT
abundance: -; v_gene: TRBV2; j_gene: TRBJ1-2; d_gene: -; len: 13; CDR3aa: CASNRDLTYGYTF; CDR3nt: TGTGCCAGCAACCGGGATCTGACCTATGGCTACACCTTC
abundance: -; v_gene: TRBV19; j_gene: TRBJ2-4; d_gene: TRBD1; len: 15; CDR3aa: CASSRTGTEKNIQYF; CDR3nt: TGTGCCAGTAGTCGTACCGGGACAGAAAAAAACATTCAGTACTTC
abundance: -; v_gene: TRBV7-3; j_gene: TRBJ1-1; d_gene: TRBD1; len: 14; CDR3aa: CASSLAGTGGEAFF; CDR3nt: TGTGCCAGCAGCTTAGCCGGGACAGGGGGCGAAGCTTTCTTT
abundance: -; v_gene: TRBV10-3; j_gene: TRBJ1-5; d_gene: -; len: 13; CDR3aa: CAISVSFNQPQHF; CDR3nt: TGTGCCATCAGTGTCAGTTTCAATCAGCCCCAGCATTTT